The 32 T cell receptor beta chains below all came from one sample that was sequenced in a study of cytomegalovirus exposure and HLA in healthy donors. The PCR contained 60 Vbeta and 13 Jbeta primers. Produced via immunoSEQ multiplex PCR; TCRdb's table is partial and in-frame only. The data hold about 160,000 clones, with roughly four fifths observed a single time. Sample: PBMCs. All receptors come from a woman between 35 and 50 years old in good health and CMV-seronegative.

The chain uses TRBV7-9 and TRBJ1-5, with D possibly TRBD1 on 5 matching bases. Germline-derived CDR1 and CDR2 are SEHNR and FQNEAQ (reference sequence). V was pared by 1 base and J by 0 bases, with 16 bases between. This CDR3 is 18 amino acids long. The CDR3 spells CASSLVSDTQYSNQPQHF. In nucleotides, the CDR3 is TGTGCCAGCAGCTTAGTTTCGGACACACAGTATAGCAATCAGCCCCAGCATTTT.

V is TRBV19 and J is TRBJ1-1; D remains unclear. There are 13 residues in the CDR3. Germline loops: CDR1 LNHDA, CDR2 SQIVND (reference sequence). Trimming took off 5 bases at V and 4 bases at J, with 11 bases between the two ends. Written as DNA, the CDR3 is TGTGCCAGTAGTCCAGGTCTGAGCACTGAAGCTTTCTTT. It translates to CASSPGLSTEAFF.

The chain has TRBV19 and TRBJ1-1, with D possibly TRBD1 on 6 matching bases. The CDR3 totals 14 residues. Trimming took off 9 bases at V and 0 bases at J, with 14 bases between the two ends. The germline CDR1 and CDR2 sequences are LNHDA and SQIVND (reference sequence). CDR3 sequence (DNA): TGTGCCAGCAAGTCAAACAGGGTGAACACTGAAGCTTTCTTT. It encodes CASKSNRVNTEAFF. Together with reference TRBV19 and TRBJ1-1, the CDR3 gives the full variable domain: DGGITQSPKYLFRKEGQNVTLSCEQNLNHDAMYWYRQDPGQGLRLIYYSQIVNDFQKGDIAEGYSVSREKKESFPLTVTSAQKNPTAFYLCASKSNRVNTEAFFGQGTRLTVV.

The CDR3 nucleotides are TGTGCCAGCAGCTCTAGGACAGGGGAGTCCTACGAGCAGTACTTC. This sequence encodes CASSSRTGESYEQYF. The chain links TRBV5-4 to TRBJ2-7; 9 bases line up with TRBD1. The CDR3 loop spans 15 amino acids. V shed 3 bases, J shed 1 base, and the junction held 5 bases outside the gene matches. Germline-derived CDR1 and CDR2 are SGHNT and YYREEE (reference sequence).

The chain recombines TRBV2 with TRBJ1-6; TRBD1 aligns across 7 bases. V was clipped by 6 bases and J by 6 bases; unmatched bases: 8. CDR1 SNHLY and CDR2 FYNNEI come from the germline V gene. The CDR3 has 15 amino acids. DNA for the CDR3: TGTGCCAGCAGCGGACAGGTTTCGGGTAATTCACCCCTCCACTTT. Amino acid sequence: CASSGQVSGNSPLHF. The full variable domain, its missing parts supplied by reference TRBV2 and TRBJ1-6, is EPEVTQTPSHQVTQMGQEVILRCVPISNHLYFYWYRQILGQKVEFLVSFYNNEISEKSEIFDDQFSVERPDGSNFTLKIRSTKLEDSAMYFCASSGQVSGNSPLHFGNGTRLTVT.

This clone appeared a few times. The gene calls are TRBV27 and TRBJ1-1; 8 bases line up with TRBD1. The V gene's germline CDR1 is MNHEY and CDR2 SMNVEV (reference sequence). V lost 4 bases to trimming and J lost 1 base; unmatched junction nucleotides: 5. The CDR3 covers 15 residues. CDR3 DNA: TGTGCCAGCAGTTCTATGGGGACAGGGAACACTGAAGCTTTCTTT. Translation gives CASSSMGTGNTEAFF.

About this clone itself: The junction shows a germline mismatch at one end, possibly a read error. The V gene is TRBV18, the J gene TRBJ1-2; TRBD1 is a possible D gene (6 bases). This CDR3 is built from 15 residues. Germline CDR1 is KGHSH and CDR2 is LQKENI. The CDR3 reads CASSPGAGVNDGYTF. CDR3 coding DNA: TGTGCCAGCTCACCCGGCGCAGGGGTTAACGATGGCTACACCTTC.

This clone was detected once. This sequence joins TRBV18 and TRBJ1-5; a possible D gene is TRBD1 (5 bases). CDR3 length equals 13 residues. In germline, CDR1 is KGHSH, CDR2 LQKENI. Trimming removed 6 bases at V and 0 bases at J, with 6 bases between. DNA for the CDR3: TGTGCCAGCTCCGACAGTAGCAATCAGCCCCAGCATTTT. This codes for CASSDSSNQPQHF.

This chain joins TRBV5-1 and TRBJ1-4; maybe TRBD1 (5 bases). With 0 bases removed from V and 5 bases from J, the gap between germline ends came to 8 bases. Germline V gives CDR1 SGHRS, CDR2 YFSETQ. There are 14 residues in the CDR3. CDR3 DNA sequence: TGCGCCAGCAGCTTGGCGCCAGGGAATGAAAAACTGTTTTTT. Translation gives CASSLAPGNEKLFF.

The chain has TRBV29-1 and TRBJ2-1; no clear D gene. The CDR3 sequence is 11 residues long. The V gene lost 6 bases and the J gene lost 7 bases, with 10 bases spanning the gap. Looked up from germline, CDR1 is SQVTM and CDR2 is ANQGSEA. In DNA, the CDR3 is TGCAGCGTCGCACTACCGAATGAGCAGTTCTTC. Protein sequence: CSVALPNEQFF.

This chain links TRBV19 with TRBJ2-2; tentatively, D is TRBD1 (5 bases). The CDR3 length is 14 residues. Trimming pared 8 bases from V and 0 bases from J, leaving 10 bases between. Germline CDR1 is LNHDA and CDR2 is SQIVND (reference sequence). CDR3 in amino acids: CASYQGTNTGELFF. DNA for the CDR3: TGTGCCAGTTATCAGGGAACGAACACCGGGGAGCTGTTTTTT.

This sequence joins TRBV19 and TRBJ1-6; D gene ambiguous. V lost 10 bases and J lost 7, with 29 bases in between. The germline V gene has CDR1 LNHDA and CDR2 SQIVND (reference sequence). The CDR3 has 18 residues. In DNA, the CDR3 is TGTGCCAATCTTAAAGCAAAAGCCAAACCTTCCCCCAATTCACCCCTCCACTTT. It encodes CANLKAKAKPSPNSPLHF.

This clone was found once. The chain carries TRBV9 and TRBJ2-7; D remains ambiguous. Germline-derived CDR1 and CDR2 are SGDLS and YYNGEE. This CDR3 is built from 12 residues. V was cut by 4 bases and J by 2 bases, with 7 bases left in between. DNA of the CDR3: TGTGCCAGCAGCCGCGGCGCCTACGAGCAGTACTTC. Amino acid sequence: CASSRGAYEQYF.

This clone was detected a few times. The chain has TRBV14 and TRBJ2-1; the D gene is possibly TRBD1 (6 bases). V was cut by 4 bases and J by 8 bases, with 18 bases left in between. The CDR3 contains 15 residues. Germline lookup yields CDR1 SGHDN and CDR2 FVKESK. CDR3 bases: TGTGCCAGCAGCCTTAGACAGGAAATTGTGGATGAGCAGTTCTTC. It yields the protein CASSLRQEIVDEQFF.

The rearrangement joins TRBV2 to TRBJ2-3; D unresolved. V was pared by 6 bases and J by 2 bases, with 6 bases between. Germline loops: CDR1 SNHLY, CDR2 FYNNEI. The CDR3 covers 12 residues. The CDR3 reads CASRVDTDTQYF. CDR3 bases: TGTGCCAGCAGGGTAGACACAGATACGCAGTATTTT.

The V call is TRBV27, the J call TRBJ1-1; D is ambiguous. The CDR3 runs to 15 residues. Germline CDR1 and CDR2: MNHEY and SMNVEV (reference sequence). The V end was cut by 6 bases, the J end by 1 base, with 15 bases between. In DNA form, the CDR3 reads TGTGCCAGCAGACACCTTTATCGAGGGAACACTGAAGCTTTCTTT. Translating gives CASRHLYRGNTEAFF.

V gene TRBV5-1 combines with J gene TRBJ1-1; unclear D gene. This CDR3 is 13 amino acids long. CDR1 is SGHRS and CDR2 is YFSETQ in the germline V gene. V lost 0 bases, J lost 3 bases, and 6 bases lay in between. CDR3 residues: CASSLAEDTEAFF. The CDR3 bases are TGCGCCAGCAGCTTGGCGGAGGACACTGAAGCTTTCTTT.

This chain joins TRBV5-1 and TRBJ1-4; D ambiguous. The CDR3 loop spans 15 amino acids. The V end lost 0 bases, the J end lost 0 bases, and 6 bases lay between the germline ends. The germline gives CDR1 SGHRS, CDR2 YFSETQ. Here the CDR3 reads CASSLGRATNEKLFF. The CDR3 bases are TGCGCCAGCAGCTTGGGGCGGGCAACTAATGAAAAACTGTTTTTT.

The V gene is TRBV7-9, the J gene TRBJ2-3; 10 nucleotides agree with TRBD2. Germline values: CDR1 SEHNR, CDR2 FQNEAQ (reference sequence). The V segment lost 3 bases and the J segment 1 base; nucleotides outside the gene matches: 10. The CDR3 is 18 residues long. CDR3 region: CASSFNWGLAGGTDTQYF. Written as DNA, the CDR3 is TGTGCCAGCAGCTTTAACTGGGGGCTAGCGGGGGGCACAGATACGCAGTATTTT.

The CDR3: CASIERRELGGYTF. For the CDR3, the DNA is TGTGCCAGCATAGAGAGGAGGGAATTGGGGGGCTACACCTTC. The rearrangement links TRBV28 to TRBJ1-2, with unresolved D. The CDR3 spans 14 residues. The V gene's germline CDR1 is MDHEN and CDR2 SYDVKM. Trimming pared 7 bases from V and 8 bases from J, leaving 20 bases between.

V gene TRBV6-1 combines with J gene TRBJ2-5; possibly TRBD1 for D (6 bases). Germline V gene sequence: CDR1 MNHNS, CDR2 SASEGT. V lost 5 bases to trimming and J lost 1 base, with 11 bases between them. The CDR3 runs to 14 residues. CDR3 coding DNA: TGTGCCAGCAGTTTACAGGGTACCCAAGAGACCCAGTACTTC. The encoded protein is CASSLQGTQETQYF.

J is TRBJ1-5 and V is TRBV6-4; perhaps TRBD1 as D (5 bases). The V gene's germline CDR1 is MRHNA and CDR2 SNTAGT. This CDR3 spans 14 amino acids. With 8 bases removed from V and 5 bases from J, the gap between germline ends came to 16 bases. The CDR3 reads CASWGRVLDQPQHF. CDR3 bases: TGTGCCAGCTGGGGCAGGGTGTTGGATCAGCCCCAGCATTTT.

The CDR3 region has the DNA TGCGCCAGCAGCCTAAACCCGGGTCTAGTTGGAGATACGCAGTATTTT. As protein: CASSLNPGLVGDTQYF. The V and J genes are TRBV5-1 and TRBJ2-3; D uncertain. Germline V gene sequence: CDR1 SGHRS, CDR2 YFSETQ. The CDR3 has 16 amino acids. Trimming removed 4 bases at V and 5 bases at J, with 20 bases between.

This rearrangement joins TRBV19 to TRBJ2-1; D is unclear. V was clipped by 5 bases and J by 0 bases, with 11 bases between them. Germline V gene data show CDR1 as LNHDA and CDR2 as SQIVND (reference sequence). The CDR3 is made up of 15 amino acids. The CDR3 is CASSEPSSSYNEQFF. The CDR3 nucleotides read TGTGCCAGTAGTGAGCCCTCGAGCTCCTACAATGAGCAGTTCTTC.

The chain couples TRBV28 to TRBJ1-2, with TRBD1 identical over 9 bases. Unmatched junction bases numbered 11, after V lost 5 bases and J lost 4 bases. The CDR3 extends over 16 amino acids. Per germline, CDR1 MDHEN and CDR2 SYDVKM. The CDR3 DNA sequence: TGTGCCAGCAGTCCACGGGACAGGGAAAGGATCTATGGCTACACCTTC. Translating gives CASSPRDRERIYGYTF.

The V and J genes are TRBV4-1 and TRBJ2-1; D possibly corresponds to TRBD2 (5 bases). V lost 7 bases and J 9 bases, leaving 28 bases between the germline ends. This CDR3 region has 17 residues. Germline CDR1 is MGHRA and CDR2 is YSYEKL. The CDR3 protein is CASTPKLVIPRVGEQFF. The CDR3 DNA is TGCGCCAGCACCCCCAAACTAGTCATTCCCCGTGTAGGTGAGCAGTTCTTC.

This clone has only one observation. The gene calls are TRBV5-1 and TRBJ1-4; tentatively, D is TRBD1 (5 bases). V lost 2 bases and J lost 7, with 12 bases in between. This CDR3 has 14 amino acids. Germline V gene sequence: CDR1 SGHRS, CDR2 YFSETQ. CDR3 coding DNA: TGCGCCAGCAGCTTAGACAGATGGAGTGAAAAACTGTTTTTT. Protein: CASSLDRWSEKLFF.

This sequence joins TRBV5-1 and TRBJ2-1; perhaps TRBD1 as D (5 bases). The germline V and J ends were trimmed by 0 bases and 6 bases, with 7 bases remaining between them. Germline CDR1 SGHRS, CDR2 YFSETQ. The CDR3 totals 13 residues. The CDR3 is CASSLGQGNEQFF. As DNA, the CDR3 is TGCGCCAGCAGCTTGGGTCAGGGCAATGAGCAGTTCTTC.

The chain carries TRBV7-3 and TRBJ2-5; TRBD2 agrees at 8 bases. The germline V gene has CDR1 SGHTA and CDR2 FQGTGA. The V segment lost 5 bases and the J segment 2 bases; nucleotides outside the gene matches: 4. This CDR3 contains 14 residues. The DNA for the CDR3 is TGTGCCAGCAGCCGCGGGGGGCCACAAGAGACCCAGTACTTC. This encodes CASSRGGPQETQYF.

This sequence joins TRBV29-1 and TRBJ1-1; a weak D match, TRBD1 (6 bases). The CDR3 has 12 amino acids. Germline CDR1 is SQVTM and CDR2 is ANQGSEA. The V end was cut by 8 bases, the J end by 1 base, with 11 bases between. The CDR3 loop reads CSTYRENTEAFF. The CDR3 region has the DNA TGCAGCACTTACAGGGAGAACACTGAAGCTTTCTTT.

The rearrangement uses TRBV6-5 and TRBJ1-1; 9 bases are shared with TRBD1. The trim removed 8 bases at V and 8 bases at J, leaving 3 bases unmatched. This CDR3 has 11 amino acids. Germline values: CDR1 MNHEY, CDR2 SVGAGI. The CDR3 sequence is CASGDRVEAFF. The CDR3 nucleotides are TGTGCCAGCGGGGACAGGGTCGAAGCTTTCTTT.

This chain connects TRBV5-1 to TRBJ1-1; unclear D gene. The CDR3 is 15 amino acids. Germline lookup yields CDR1 SGHRS and CDR2 YFSETQ. Deletions cut 0 bases from V and 2 bases from J, with 11 bases between. CDR3 in amino acids: CASSLEHRQNTEAFF. The CDR3 bases are TGCGCCAGCAGCTTGGAACACAGACAAAACACTGAAGCTTTCTTT.